This T cell receptor beta chain came from a study of T cells in Graves' hyperthyroidism and ophthalmopathy. Points from the study as a whole: Most expanded thyroid clonotypes above 0.001 also appeared in blood. Separation of ophthalmopathy from stable hyperthyroidism was achieved by a 13 V-J model.

CDR1 is SNHLY, CDR2 FYNNEI, per germline. The CDR3 length is 14 residues. Clinical symptoms, serum thyroxine, TRAb, thyroid ultrasound and orbital computed tomography informed diagnoses. In this sample, this clonotype turned up once. Its antigen is undetermined. At one end, the junction sequence differs from germline, possibly due to a read error. Amplification yielded TCR beta CDR3 regions, with RNA transcripts as the source. Using the HTBI primer set, a first-round RT-PCR was run on the TCR CDR3. Each CDR3 protein is one row after TCRdb ran MiXCR on the multiplex PCR reads. The table records 700,000 to 950,000 distinct CDR3 sequences, 35% of them present only once.

The receptor comes from a woman aged 40 to 50 with Graves' hyperthyroidism. The chain is built from TRBV2 and TRBJ2-7, with D hard to call. The specimen was blood. CDR3 DNA sequence: TGTGCCAGCAGTGATCGGACGGTGGGCTACGGGCAGTACTTC. This codes for CASSDRTVGYGQYF.